This TCR beta chain was retrieved from a study of blood T cell repertoires in COVID-19. Across the whole study: The United States, Italy and Spain provided the acute and convalescent COVID-19 samples.

CDR3 size: 15 residues. Per germline, CDR1 LNHDA and CDR2 SQIVND (reference sequence). V was cut by 5 bases and J by 3 bases, with 16 bases left in between. Methods used by the authors: It was from reference gene primer amplification that nucleated cell counts were estimated. The table came from immunoSEQ multiplex PCR; TCRdb's copy has only in-frame clones and leaves some out. V and J calls and clone size are as listed in that table; D and trimming were resolved from the DNA. There are about 91,000 clones in the sample; about 90% occur only once, and roughly 8.1% lies in the top ten. J is TRBJ1-1 and V is TRBV19, with TRBD1 as a possible D gene (6 bases). This clonotype originated in a woman in her seventies with acute or convalescent COVID-19. Sequenced material: peripheral blood. The DNA of the CDR3 is TGTGCCAGTAGTGGTTTTCAACAGGGAGACACTGAAGCTTTCTTT. It encodes CASSGFQQGDTEAFF.